One and the same sample provided the 9 T cell receptor beta chains below, sequenced in a study of T cells in Graves' hyperthyroidism and ophthalmopathy. TCR beta CDR3 regions were amplified from RNA transcripts. The study used the HTBI primer set for a first-round RT-PCR of the TCR CDR3. TCRdb re-derived calls from the multiplex PCR reads in MiXCR, one entry per CDR3 protein. The table includes around 280,000 distinct CDR3 sequences, around 15% detected once. Sequenced input: blood. Source of these receptors: a woman aged 35 to 49 with Graves' hyperthyroidism.

The chain recombines TRBV2 with TRBJ2-1, with 14 positions matching TRBD2. V trimming: 7 bases; J trimming: 8 bases; junction bases outside the gene matches: 10. The CDR3 covers 16 residues. Germline-derived CDR1 and CDR2 are SNHLY and FYNNEI. CDR3 DNA sequence: TGTGCCAGCACATCCCGACTAGCGGGAGGGCGACATGAGCAGTTCTTC. Residues: CASTSRLAGGRHEQFF.

The CDR3 here is CASSPPGGLGNQPQHF. DNA of the CDR3: TGTGCCAGCTCACCACCCGGGGGGCTCGGCAATCAGCCCCAGCATTTT. The gene calls are TRBV28 and TRBJ1-5; D might be TRBD1 (6 bases). The V gene lost 8 bases and the J gene lost 2 bases, with 19 bases spanning the gap. CDR1 and CDR2 (germline): MDHEN, SYDVKM. The CDR3 is made up of 16 amino acids.

CDR3 residues: CAPSEWEHETQYF. CDR3 in DNA: TGTGCCCCCAGTGAATGGGAGCACGAGACCCAGTACTTC. The chain couples TRBV2 to TRBJ2-5; possible D gene TRBD2, 5 bases. Trimming took off 11 bases at V and 5 bases at J, with 18 bases between the two ends. The CDR3 has 13 residues. Germline V gene data show CDR1 as SNHLY and CDR2 as FYNNEI.

In this sample, this clonotype turned up a few times. The rearrangement links TRBV7-9 to TRBJ1-2; 7 nucleotides align to TRBD1. CDR1 and CDR2 from the germline V gene are SEHNR and FQNEAQ (reference sequence). V was clipped by 2 bases and J by 1 base; unmatched bases: 4. CDR3 length: 15 residues. CDR3 sequence: CASSLKTGNNYGYTF. The DNA of the CDR3 is TGTGCCAGCAGCTTAAAGACAGGGAATAACTATGGCTACACCTTC. The variable domain in full, completed from reference TRBV7-9 and TRBJ1-2, reads DTGVSQNPRHKITKRGQNVTFRCDPISEHNRLYWYRQTLGQGPEFLTYFQNEAQLEKSRLLSDRFSAERPKGSFSTLEIQRTEQGDSAMYLCASSLKTGNNYGYTFGSGTRLTVV.

This clonotype has ten or more counts. This chain connects TRBV15 to TRBJ2-1, with D unresolved. Trimming stripped 1 base from V and 6 bases from J, with 10 bases between. Per germline, CDR1 LNHNV and CDR2 YYDKDF (reference sequence). The CDR3 length is 14 residues. CDR3 region: CATSRADRINEQFF. The DNA for the CDR3 is TGTGCCACCAGCAGAGCTGACCGGATCAATGAGCAGTTCTTC.

This clonotype came up many times. The chain combines TRBV11-2 with TRBJ1-4, with TRBD1 matching 8 bases. After removal of 2 bases from V and 8 bases from J, the junction contained 7 bases not matched to a gene. The CDR3 has 15 amino acids. Germline assignment: CDR1 SGHAT and CDR2 FQNNGV. This chain's CDR3 is CASSLRGRGREKLFF. CDR3 bases: TGTGCCAGCAGCTTAAGGGGCAGGGGGCGAGAAAAACTGTTTTTT.

This clonotype was counted at least ten times. This chain links TRBV5-6 with TRBJ2-2; D possibly corresponds to TRBD1 (5 bases). The germline V gene has CDR1 SGHDT and CDR2 YYEEEE. The CDR3 sequence is 16 residues long. V lost 1 base, J lost 5 bases, and 15 bases lay in between. The CDR3 protein is CASSLWWAGMTGELFF. CDR3 nucleotides: TGTGCCAGCAGCTTGTGGTGGGCAGGGATGACCGGGGAGCTGTTTTTT.

The chain carries TRBV3-1 and TRBJ1-5; no definite D call. CDR1 is LGHDT, CDR2 YNNKEL, per germline (reference sequence). Trimming took 3 bases from V and 0 from J, leaving 9 bases between them. This CDR3 region has 15 residues. The CDR3 is CASSQGFYSNQPQHF. The CDR3 DNA is TGTGCCAGCAGCCAGGGGTTCTATAGCAATCAGCCCCAGCATTTT.

The rearrangement uses TRBV20-1 and TRBJ2-3; D is perhaps TRBD1 (6 bases). The V end was cut by 0 bases, the J end by 1 base, with 8 bases between. The germline V gene encodes CDR1 DFQATT and CDR2 SNEGSKA (reference sequence). The CDR3 is 14 amino acids. The CDR3 is CSARDSGGTDTQYF. The CDR3 DNA follows: TGCAGTGCTAGAGATTCAGGGGGCACAGATACGCAGTATTTT.